One and the same sample provided the 19 T cell receptor beta chains below, sequenced in a study of blood T cell repertoires in COVID-19. TCRdb keeps only in-frame clones here, not all; method: immunoSEQ multiplex PCR. The sample records 250,000 or so clones, 89% being singletons. The sequenced sample consisted of peripheral blood. The source is a woman aged 40-49 years who had recovered from COVID-19.

This chain links TRBV28 with TRBJ2-7; the D gene is possibly TRBD2 (5 bases). The CDR3 has 13 residues. Germline V gene sequence: CDR1 MDHEN, CDR2 SYDVKM. V was trimmed by 6 bases and J by 0 bases, leaving 9 bases between them. CDR3 sequence: CASSVGSSYEQYF. The CDR3 nucleotides read TGTGCCAGCAGCGTGGGGAGCTCCTACGAGCAGTACTTC.

V and J are TRBV4-1 and TRBJ2-2; D is unclear. CDR3 size: 16 residues. Trimming left V 0 bases short and J 4 bases short, with 12 bases between. Germline CDR1 reads MGHRA; CDR2 reads YSYEKL. The CDR3 region is CASSQEMTRFTGELFF. The CDR3 bases are TGCGCCAGCAGCCAAGAAATGACCAGGTTCACCGGGGAGCTGTTTTTT.

This clone occurred many times. Within the sample, other DNA sequences also encode this same CDR3. The V gene is TRBV9, the J gene TRBJ2-3; no clear D. The CDR3 runs to 13 residues. V lost 0 bases, J lost 0 bases, and 2 bases lay in between. Germline values: CDR1 SGDLS, CDR2 YYNGEE. The CDR3 spells CASSVVSTDTQYF. The CDR3 nucleotides read TGTGCCAGCAGCGTAGTAAGCACAGATACGCAGTATTTT.

The chain links TRBV6-5 to TRBJ2-1, with D perhaps matching TRBD2 (6 bases). V dropped 7 bases and J dropped 1 base, with 11 bases sitting between them. The CDR3 has 14 amino acids. The germline V gene encodes CDR1 MNHEY and CDR2 SVGAGI. DNA of the CDR3: TGTGCCAGCATTCCGGGAGAGTCCTACAATGAGCAGTTCTTC. It specifies CASIPGESYNEQFF.

This clone has just one count. Here the CDR3 DNA reads TGCGCCAGCAGCTTCCTGGAGATGAACACTGAAGCTTTCTTT. This encodes CASSFLEMNTEAFF. V usage is TRBV5-1 and J usage is TRBJ1-1; D is undetermined. V lost 2 bases and J lost 0, with 8 bases in between. This CDR3 comprises 14 residues. CDR1 is SGHRS, CDR2 YFSETQ, per germline.

J is TRBJ2-5 and V is TRBV29-1; D remains ambiguous. CDR3 length: 14 residues. Germline loops: CDR1 SQVTM, CDR2 ANQGSEA. Trimming removed 5 bases at V and 1 base at J, with 14 bases between. The CDR3 region is CSVLSSGAQETQYF. The CDR3 nucleotides are TGCAGCGTTCTATCCTCCGGAGCCCAAGAGACCCAGTACTTC.

The rearrangement joins TRBV27 to TRBJ2-3, with D possibly being TRBD2 (5 bases). V was shortened by 6 bases and J by 3 bases, with 19 bases between the two germline ends. The CDR3 length is 16 residues. CDR1 MNHEY and CDR2 SMNVEV come from the germline V gene (reference sequence). CDR3 in amino acids: CASSVIGLTLTDTQYF. CDR3 coding DNA: TGTGCCAGCAGCGTCATTGGACTCACGTTAACAGATACGCAGTATTTT.

This chain connects TRBV5-4 to TRBJ2-3, with 7 bases matching TRBD2. CDR3 length: 13 amino acids. CDR1 is SGHNT and CDR2 is YYREEE in the germline V gene (reference sequence). Unmatched junction bases numbered 5, after V lost 7 bases and J lost 3 bases. The CDR3 sequence: CASGGGSTDTQYF. Written as DNA, the CDR3 is TGTGCCAGCGGGGGGGGTTCTACAGATACGCAGTATTTT.

The chain is built from TRBV7-6 and TRBJ2-7; 9 bases map to TRBD2. Trimming removed 1 base from V and 1 base from J; junction bases left unmatched: 5. The CDR3 extends over 16 amino acids. The germline gives CDR1 SGHVS, CDR2 FNYEAQ. The CDR3 sequence is CASSLGASGESYEQYF. The CDR3 nucleotides read TGTGCCAGCAGCTTAGGTGCTAGCGGGGAATCCTACGAGCAGTACTTC.

This chain uses TRBV5-1 with TRBJ2-5, with D possibly TRBD2 on 7 matching bases. The CDR3 contains 16 residues. V was shortened by 0 bases and J by 2 bases, with 14 bases between the two germline ends. The germline V gene has CDR1 SGHRS and CDR2 YFSETQ. In DNA form, the CDR3 reads TGCGCCAGCAGCTTGGCCGTGGGGGGGCCACAAGAGACCCAGTACTTC. This codes for CASSLAVGGPQETQYF.

This clone has just one count. The chain links TRBV5-1 to TRBJ1-5, with D possibly TRBD1 on 5 matching bases. Trimming took off 4 bases at V and 5 bases at J, with 10 bases between the two ends. CDR1 and CDR2 from the germline V gene are SGHRS and YFSETQ. The CDR3 consists of 13 residues. The CDR3 DNA reads as TGCGCCAGCAGCCAACAGGTTGATCAGCCCCAGCATTTT. This encodes CASSQQVDQPQHF.

This clone was seen a handful of times. The chain carries TRBV10-3 and TRBJ1-6; D possibly corresponds to TRBD1 (5 bases). The CDR3 totals 15 residues. The ends were cut back, 0 bases at V and 10 bases at J, with 13 bases in the middle. The germline V gene encodes CDR1 ENHRY and CDR2 SYGVKD. For the CDR3, the DNA is TGTGCCATCAGTGAGTCGGAGGGCTGGGACTCACCCCTCCACTTT. Translating it yields CAISESEGWDSPLHF.

The rearrangement links TRBV4-3 to TRBJ1-2, with 8 positions matching TRBD1. In germline, CDR1 is LGHNA, CDR2 YSLEER. J was trimmed by 4 bases and V by 1 base; bases with no gene match: 2. This CDR3 is built from 14 residues. CDR3 residues: CASSQGTGTYGYTF. CDR3 bases: TGCGCCAGCAGCCAAGGGACAGGGACCTATGGCTACACCTTC.

V and J are TRBV29-1 and TRBJ2-7; maybe TRBD1 (6 bases). Per the germline V gene, CDR1 is SQVTM and CDR2 is ANQGSEA. The V end lost 6 bases, the J end lost 3 bases, and 18 bases lay between the germline ends. The CDR3 consists of 14 residues. The CDR3 spells CSVDIVGTNYEQYF. CDR3 in DNA: TGCAGCGTCGACATTGTGGGGACAAACTACGAGCAGTACTTC.

The chain combines TRBV7-9 with TRBJ1-1; no clear D gene. The CDR3 is made up of 12 amino acids. Deletions cut 3 bases from V and 11 bases from J, with 13 bases between. Germline V CDR1 and CDR2: SEHNR, FQNEAQ (reference sequence). CDR3 nucleotide sequence: TGTGCCAGCAGCTTTAGACACGACATGGCTTTCTTT. This encodes CASSFRHDMAFF.

The chain combines TRBV3-1 (or the pseudogene TRBV3-2) with TRBJ1-6; no clear D. CDR3 size: 13 residues. Germline V gene data show CDR1 as LGHDT and CDR2 as YNNKEL (reference sequence). Trimming took 8 bases from V and 4 from J, leaving 9 bases between them. CDR3 nucleotides: TGTGCCAGCGGCCGGGAGTATAATTCACCCCTCCACTTT. Translated, it gives CASGREYNSPLHF.

The CDR3 coding sequence is TGCGCCAGCAGCTTGATGGGGACAGGGGGCTGGACAGATACGCAGTATTTT. Protein product: CASSLMGTGGWTDTQYF. The V gene is TRBV5-1, the J gene TRBJ2-3, with TRBD1 matching 12 bases. Losses at the gene ends were 1 base for V and 3 bases for J; bases not matched to a gene: 6. The germline gives CDR1 SGHRS, CDR2 YFSETQ. The CDR3 is made up of 17 amino acids.

The chain links TRBV5-5 to TRBJ2-7; TRBD1 matches 8 bases. The CDR3 runs to 15 residues. Germline V gene lookup returns CDR1 SGHKS and CDR2 YYEKEE (reference sequence). The V and J ends lost 5 bases and 2 bases, in that order; junction bases with no gene match: 9. CDR3: CASSQGADSTYEQYF. In DNA, the CDR3 is TGTGCCAGCAGTCAGGGGGCAGACTCAACCTACGAGCAGTACTTC. Filled out from reference TRBV5-5 and TRBJ2-7, the complete variable domain reads DAGVTQSPTHLIKTRGQQVTLRCSPISGHKSVSWYQQVLGQGPQFIFQYYEKEERGRGNFPDRFSARQFPNYSSELNVNALLLGDSALYLCASSQGADSTYEQYFGPGTRLTVT.

This clone was counted only a few times. The chain is built from TRBV5-1 and TRBJ2-3; TRBD1 aligns across 7 bases. The CDR3 loop spans 14 amino acids. The V gene's germline CDR1 is SGHRS and CDR2 YFSETQ. After removal of 3 bases from V and 2 bases from J, the junction contained 3 bases not matched to a gene. CDR3: CASSSGTVTDTQYF. CDR3 DNA sequence: TGCGCCAGCAGCTCCGGGACAGTCACAGATACGCAGTATTTT.